This TCR beta chain was identified during a study of cytomegalovirus exposure and HLA in healthy donors. Overall study results and limits: Accounts indicate the classifier identified cytomegalovirus status with strong specificity and sensitivity.

Trimming took 1 base from V and 8 from J, leaving 15 bases between them. Germline values: CDR1 SGHTA, CDR2 FQGNSA. This CDR3 contains 16 residues. As regards this clone: What it recognizes is unknown.

The protocol was immunoSEQ multiplex PCR, while the TCRdb copy is restricted to in-frame clones and leaves out a portion. Among 250,000 to 400,000 clones, 88% were seen once, and the ten largest hold around 0.96%. The material sequenced was PBMCs. The chain uses TRBV7-2 and TRBJ1-6, with D possibly TRBD1 on 5 matching bases. The receptor was derived from a young man in good health and CMV-seronegative. The CDR3: CASSLGGGMGDSPLHF. DNA for the CDR3: TGTGCCAGCAGCTTAGGTGGGGGGATGGGTGATTCACCCCTCCACTTT.